This T cell receptor beta chain was recovered during a study of cytomegalovirus exposure and HLA in healthy donors (dated by TCRdb to 2016 to 2017). A note on the overall study: In an earlier analysis of approximately 500 of the donors, about 270 Gb of sequence data and 95 million to 130 million unique TCR beta sequences from about 179 million T cells were reported. A later analysis re-analyzed previously published TCR beta repertoires from about 600 donors and added high-resolution HLA genotyping to study TCR occurrence patterns. Among about 360 genotyped donors of the cohort, an average of roughly 240,000 unique TCR beta nucleotide sequences were sequenced per donor, roughly 20% of them non-productive. The study was designed to test whether signatures of past pathogen exposure could be identified by cataloging public T cell receptors. The number of donors typed differed by locus, with about 629-630 for A, B, C, DRB1 and DQB1, approximately 500 for DQA1, some 570 for DPA1, and around 450 for DPB1. HLA typing covered class I and class II loci at four-digit resolution. The later analysis used no new phenotypic data to find candidate immune exposures, relying instead on TCR beta sequences and their occurrence across donors. In addition to the first cohort of 666 subjects, a separate validation cohort of 100 to 150 different subjects was used. Every repertoire in the discovery cohort had been generated on one and the same sequencing platform. The study profiled the T cell repertoires of hundreds of subjects by immunosequencing and related them to cytomegalovirus serostatus. Approximately 300 gigabases of sequencing data and around 88 million unique TCR sequences made up an early release that covered several hundred HLA-typed donors. Genome-wide SNP genotypes for about 60% of the roughly 700 donors were used in a later genetic analysis, which treated that subset as a discovery cohort. Of the roughly 390 genotyped donors, around 81% fell in the genetic ancestry cluster associated with self-reported Caucasian donors. High-throughput TCR immunosequencing, statistical association of individual TCRs with disease status, and machine learning were combined to predict cytomegalovirus infection status. Because of strong linkage in the cohort, five DR-DQ haplotypes were treated as single units for association and clustering. In an earlier analysis of 500 to 650 of the donors, high-throughput TCR beta sequencing was used to judge whether each TCR beta V gene segment behaved as functional or pseudogenic. Donor age, sex, ethnicity and CMV serostatus were compiled alongside the repertoire data.

The library was built by means of the immunoSEQ multiplex PCR assay. The multiplex PCR relied on a mix of 60 forward primers for TCR Vbeta segments and 13 reverse primers for TCR Jbeta segments. The CDR3 region of rearranged TCR beta genes was amplified from genomic DNA by a multiplex PCR assay. On the Illumina HiSeq System, the amplified TCR beta libraries were sequenced as 87-base-pair reads. Processing in the source paper ran as follows. A later analysis tallied some 79 million unique TCR beta chains across the 666 repertoires, and approximately 12 million of those chains were shared by two or more donors. Raw reads were error-corrected and collapsed into unique sequences with a nearest-neighbor algorithm that merged closely related sequences to remove PCR and sequencing errors. V, D and J gene segments were assigned by aligning CDR3 sequences to IMGT reference sequences. For a sequence to be retained, a match of at least six nucleotides was required to both a V gene segment and a J gene segment. Rearrangements were classified as productive when the CDR3 lacked stop codons and remained in frame with V and J, and all other rearrangements were classified as non-productive. CDR3 was defined according to IMGT convention as the region running from the second conserved V-encoded cysteine to the conserved J-encoded phenylalanine. In an earlier analysis of around 540 of the donors, sequences lacking an unambiguous match to a single V gene segment were excluded. In an earlier analysis of 587 of the donors, V segments were called functional above 56.7% productive rearrangements and were called segregating when the between-donor standard deviation exceeded 5%. A statistical classification framework was built for diagnosing cytomegalovirus status from the catalog of TCR beta chain sequences. A later analysis assigned V and J genes by comparing TCR nucleotide sequences with IMGT/GENE-DB human TR gene sequences. The TCRdist pipeline was used in a later analysis to assign CDR3 sequences and most-parsimonious VDJ recombination scenarios. A later analysis defined each TCR beta chain by its CDR3 amino acid sequence plus V-gene family, and excluded reads lacking a unique V-gene family. A later analysis removed 450 to 600 highly shared, low-generation-probability nucleotide sequences to deal with suspected cross-contamination and a sequencing artifact. In a later analysis, a clonal expansion index for each public chain was calculated from normalized within-repertoire ranks of inferred template counts. In a later analysis, generation probabilities were computed using a VDJ recombination model fitted to out-of-frame rearrangements, and the results were checked against IGoR. In a later analysis, hypergeometric tests were used to score TCR-TCR, TCR-HLA and TCR-CMV co-occurrence, with a repertoire-size bias correction applied to TCR pairs. To estimate false discovery rates, a later analysis permuted the HLA or CMV assignments 20 times. In a later analysis, co-occurring TCRs were grouped using DBSCAN, with TCRdist sequence similarity added in when clustering inside HLA-allele-positive subsets. Repertoires with fewer than 30,000 or more than 120,000 public chains were left out of co-occurrence clustering, as were five repertoires with anomalous nucleotide sharing. Drawn from immuneACCESS, this table holds only the in-frame rearrangements with V and J called that TCRdb kept. Clones are partly lost; checked studies trace under half to an unresolved V gene and leave the rest unexplained. For V, J and clone size, that table is used; D and trimming come from the DNA. The sample table contains around 140,000 clones; only one count was recorded for 77% of them. Roughly 3.8% of the sample rests with the top ten.

The cohort was made up of 666 healthy bone marrow donors. Cohort members were all nominally healthy when sampled, although unrecorded immune exposures were likely present. The donor tested CMV seronegative, placing the donor among the roughly 340 seronegative members of the cohort. A peripheral blood sample was collected from each donor, and TCR beta sequencing was performed on peripheral blood mononuclear cells. The Qiagen DNeasy Blood Extraction Kit was used to extract genomic DNA from the blood cell samples. With regard to this clone: Its antigen target is currently unknown. Nothing much larger sits one base from this clone, and base qualities are not available.

Points the paper makes about the study in general: In both the original and validation cohorts, the classifier was reported to diagnose cytomegalovirus status with high specificity and sensitivity. A cluster of highly shared sequence variants was judged likely to represent a technical artifact of the sequencing pipeline. A later analysis associated about 17,000 TCR beta sequences with specific HLA alleles at a false discovery rate of 0.05. When HLA alleles, especially DR and DQ, strongly co-occurred, TCR associations were difficult to assign to individual alleles. While some public TCRs were present in many individuals, most TCR sequences turned up only very rarely across donors. According to a later analysis, TCR association rates differed among HLA loci, with DRB1 alleles showing the most associated TCRs and HLA-C alleles showing the fewest. According to a later genetic analysis, donors in an Asian-associated ancestry cluster had fewer N-insertions in productive TCRs than the roughly 670-donor mean. According to a later analysis, most CMV-associated TCR beta chains appeared to be HLA-restricted, and the HLA associations seemed to be driven largely by CMV exposure. In vitro tests confirmed that three of the cytomegalovirus-associated TCR beta chains recognize cytomegalovirus antigens. For the cohort, immune exposure information was limited to CMV serostatus. According to a later analysis, parvovirus B19, influenza, CMV and Epstein-Barr virus appeared linked to several top co-occurrence clusters. HLA typing was unavailable for some donors at each locus, so association tests used only the typed subset. In this cohort, only TCR beta chains were sequenced, and detectable features were limited by the absence of alpha or paired-chain data. The study gave a list of roughly 150 TCR beta chains associated with cytomegalovirus. Because counts were too low, around 18 rarely observed V segments, including chromosome 9 orphons, were left out of the earlier analysis of 587 of the donors. Broadly in line with IMGT annotations, most TCR beta V segments showed up in productive rearrangements about 90% or about 30% of the time in an earlier analysis of roughly 590 of the donors. A later genetic analysis associated a missense DCLRE1C variant with V-gene and J-gene trimming of TCR beta chains, and an independent cohort replicated the association. The 87-base-pair reads could not distinguish some IMGT-functional V segments, including TRBV6-2 and TRBV6-3, so those segments were excluded. Correlated functional status among segregating V segments might reflect linkage disequilibrium, but an unknown experimental factor could not be ruled out. Roughly uniform sequencing depth across donors was assumed in presence/absence analyses, although this assumption may not hold. A further reported finding was that TCR beta sequences accurately predicted the HLA-A and HLA-B alleles for most subjects in the first cohort. It was suggested by the authors that the approach could potentially be generalized to other disease states and immunological phenotypes. A later analysis found that HLA-associated TCR beta chains were more clonally expanded and had lower generation probabilities than equally common non-associated chains.

The junction shows trimming of 1 base on V and 8 bases on J, plus 13 bases between the germline ends. The CDR3 starts with the cysteine, ends with the phenylalanine, and has 14 residues. Only CDR3 DNA is held: 42 bases, read in frame from base 1. CDR1 SGHRS and CDR2 YFSETQ were looked up in the germline V gene. The source of this sequence is a male donor in good health and CMV-seronegative. This chain is built from TRBV5-1 and TRBJ2-1, with the D gene not clear enough to name. Material: PBMCs. The CDR3 here reads CASSLKRMAYEQFF. At the DNA level, the sequence is TGCGCCAGCAGCTTGAAACGAATGGCCTATGAGCAGTTCTTC.